This TCR beta chain was recorded in a study of T cell responses to AZD1222 COVID-19 vaccine. Study results and limitations: Nearly half of spike-specific TCRs reportedly go after variant regions that carry no mutations. Mostly white British, mostly female donors; authors suggested clonal diversity may be underestimated. At baseline, just a handful of AZD1222 recipients tested seropositive. Repertoires were collected only later (after the peak T cell response had occurred).

Profiled with immunoSEQ multiplex PCR; TCRdb holds only in-frame clones, not every one. Of around 210,000 clones in the sample, less than 95% were seen once. With respect to this clone: No antigen is known for it.

This CDR3 is built from 15 residues. The germline CDR1 and CDR2 sequences are ENHRY and SYGVKD. V lost 2 bases and J 0 bases, leaving 9 bases between the germline ends. V usage is TRBV10-3 and J usage is TRBJ2-3, with D perhaps matching TRBD2 (5 bases). This TCR derives from an adult who received the MenACWY meningococcal vaccine as a control. The source material was peripheral blood, sampled 28 days after the second dose of the MenACWY control vaccine. The CDR3 protein is CAISEPGGSTDTQYF. The CDR3 nucleotides are TGTGCCATCAGTGAGCCAGGAGGTAGCACAGATACGCAGTATTTT.